Following are 29 T cell receptor beta chains from one sample sequenced in a study of T cell responses to AZD1222 COVID-19 vaccine. TCRdb keeps only in-frame clones here, not all; method: immunoSEQ multiplex PCR. The table has around 110,000 clones, approximately 83% seen once. Sequencing was performed on peripheral blood, taken on day 0 of MenACWY control vaccination. All receptors come from an adult in good health.

The V call is TRBV10-3, the J call TRBJ1-2, with unresolved D. From germline, CDR1 is ENHRY and CDR2 SYGVKD. V was shortened by 2 bases and J by 3 bases, with 7 bases between the two germline ends. The CDR3 loop spans 13 amino acids. Here the CDR3 reads CAISEGIDYGYTF. The CDR3 DNA reads TGTGCCATCAGTGAGGGGATAGACTATGGCTACACCTTC.

V usage is TRBV9 and J usage is TRBJ1-2; D possibly corresponds to TRBD1 (5 bases). The CDR3 consists of 16 residues. Germline V gene data show CDR1 as SGDLS and CDR2 as YYNGEE. V dropped 5 bases and J dropped 0 bases, with 17 bases sitting between them. CDR3 sequence: CASSASHGASNYGYTF. The CDR3 DNA reads as TGTGCCAGCAGTGCCTCCCATGGGGCGTCTAACTATGGCTACACCTTC.

The chain couples TRBV3-1 (or the pseudogene TRBV3-2) to TRBJ2-5, with TRBD2 matching 15 bases. CDR1 is LGHDT and CDR2 is YNNKEL in the germline V gene (reference sequence). CDR3 size: 16 residues. With 4 bases clipped from V and 7 bases from J, the junction kept 7 bases outside the gene matches. DNA for the CDR3: TGTGCCAGCAGCCTGGGGACTAGCGGGGGGCGAAGGACCCAGTACTTC. This sequence encodes CASSLGTSGGRRTQYF.

This clone was seen once. The chain uses TRBV28 and TRBJ2-7, with 9 bases fitting TRBD1. Per germline, CDR1 MDHEN and CDR2 SYDVKM. Trimming at V came to 4 bases and at J to 9 bases, leaving 13 bases not matched to a gene. The CDR3 runs to 15 residues. CDR3 loop: CASSSSGTGPGAQYF. CDR3 sequence (DNA): TGTGCCAGCAGTTCCTCCGGGACAGGGCCGGGTGCGCAGTACTTC.

The CDR3 DNA follows: TGCGCCAGCAGCCAGACGGTACAGGGGGCTCAGGGCTACACCTTC. Protein: CASSQTVQGAQGYTF. V is TRBV4-1 and J is TRBJ1-2; 9 bases agree with TRBD1. Germline CDR1 MGHRA, CDR2 YSYEKL. The CDR3 length is 15 residues. V was pared by 3 bases and J by 8 bases, with 10 bases of the junction left unmatched.

V gene TRBV6-5 combines with J gene TRBJ1-5, with D perhaps matching TRBD1 (6 bases). Germline V gives CDR1 MNHEY, CDR2 SVGAGI. V lost 6 bases, J lost 4 bases, and 16 bases lay in between. The CDR3 totals 15 residues. CDR3 sequence (DNA): TGTGCCAGCAGCCAGTTCGGACAGATAAATCAGCCCCAGCATTTT. Translation: CASSQFGQINQPQHF.

This clone was detected only once. The rearrangement links TRBV11-3 to TRBJ2-5; 10 bases line up with TRBD1. Germline loops: CDR1 SGHNT, CDR2 YENEEA. The junction had 6 bases not matched to a gene; V was cut back by 3 bases and J by 2 bases. This CDR3 region has 16 residues. The CDR3 nucleotides are TGTGCCAGCAGCTTGGGGACAGGGGACTTTCAAGAGACCCAGTACTTC. Its protein is CASSLGTGDFQETQYF.

The DNA of the CDR3 is TGTGCCATCAGTGAAGGAGGATATGGAAACACCATATATTTT. This sequence encodes CAISEGGYGNTIYF. V usage is TRBV10-3 and J usage is TRBJ1-3; unclear D gene. Trimming removed 3 bases at V and 3 bases at J, with 9 bases between. The length of the CDR3 is 14 residues. The germline V gene has CDR1 ENHRY and CDR2 SYGVKD.

The CDR3 nucleotides read TGCGCCAGCAACAGGGGTGGGACCGGGGAGCTGTTTTTT. This gives the protein CASNRGGTGELFF. V gene TRBV5-1 combines with J gene TRBJ2-2, with 7 positions matching TRBD1. With V trimmed by 6 bases and J by 5 bases, 4 bases remained unmatched. This CDR3 contains 13 residues. Germline CDR1 reads SGHRS; CDR2 reads YFSETQ.

In the case of this clone: Germline and junction disagree at one end, which may indicate a read error. This chain connects TRBV28 to TRBJ1-5, with D perhaps matching TRBD1 (5 bases). This CDR3 comprises 12 residues. CDR1 and CDR2 (germline): MDHEN, SYDVKM. The CDR3 reads CASRRPGSPLNF. The CDR3 bases are TGTGCCAGCAGACGACCAGGGAGCCCCCTTAATTTT.

This chain joins TRBV16 and TRBJ1-4; D gene uncertain. Trimming cost V 6 bases and J 0 bases, with 11 bases left between them. The CDR3 covers 15 residues. Germline V gives CDR1 KGHSY, CDR2 FQNENV. CDR3 amino acids: CASSDRGATNEKLFF. In DNA form, the CDR3 reads TGTGCCAGCAGTGACCGGGGTGCAACTAATGAAAAACTGTTTTTT.

The CDR3 spells CASSPAGAGYGYTF. CDR3 bases: TGTGCCAGCAGCCCTGCCGGGGCCGGCTATGGCTACACCTTC. This rearrangement joins TRBV3-1 (or the pseudogene TRBV3-2) to TRBJ1-2; D is possibly TRBD1 (5 bases). This CDR3 comprises 14 residues. Deletions cut 4 bases from V and 4 bases from J, with 13 bases between. Germline V gene lookup returns CDR1 LGHDT and CDR2 YNNKEL (reference sequence).

V gene TRBV15 combines with J gene TRBJ2-2; TRBD2 might be the D (5 bases). Per germline, CDR1 LNHNV and CDR2 YYDKDF (reference sequence). Trimming pared 0 bases from V and 5 bases from J, leaving 10 bases between. The CDR3 totals 15 residues. CDR3 nucleotide sequence: TGTGCCACCAGCAGAGACGGGATGAGTACCGGGGAGCTGTTTTTT. Translated, it gives CATSRDGMSTGELFF.

The genes are TRBV5-1 and TRBJ1-3; D gene uncertain. V was trimmed by 4 bases and J by 1 base, leaving 9 bases between them. The CDR3 contains 14 residues. Germline CDR1 is SGHRS and CDR2 is YFSETQ. The CDR3 bases are TGCGCCAGCAGCACCGATTTGTCTGGAAACACCATATATTTT. Translated, it gives CASSTDLSGNTIYF.

The chain carries TRBV5-4 and TRBJ2-5, with D possibly TRBD2 on 5 matching bases. This CDR3 has 14 amino acids. Germline V gene sequence: CDR1 SGHNT, CDR2 YYREEE (reference sequence). V lost 4 bases, J lost 2 bases, and 12 bases lay in between. CDR3 in DNA: TGTGCCAGCAGCCGTAAGGACTCACAAGAGACCCAGTACTTC. Translation gives CASSRKDSQETQYF.

The rearrangement uses TRBV18 and TRBJ2-7; TRBD1 matches at 7 bases. CDR3 length: 12 residues. Trimming cost V 5 bases and J 5 bases; bases outside gene matches: 3. Germline assignment: CDR1 KGHSH and CDR2 LQKENI. The CDR3: CASSTTGNEQYF. The CDR3 DNA follows: TGTGCCAGCTCAACGACAGGGAACGAGCAGTACTTC.

This chain joins TRBV7-2 and TRBJ1-3; D remains ambiguous. The length of the CDR3 is 13 residues. CDR1 SGHTA and CDR2 FQGNSA come from the germline V gene. Trimming shortened V by 3 bases and J by 2 bases, and 5 bases separated the two germline ends. Here the CDR3 DNA reads TGTGCCAGCAGCTTCGGCGCTGGAAACACCATATATTTT. Translated: CASSFGAGNTIYF.

The chain couples TRBV5-3 to TRBJ1-1, with TRBD1 matching over 10 bases. TRBV5-3 is known as an ORF, though its function is uncertain. V dropped 0 bases and J dropped 1; count of bases not matched to a gene: 12. The CDR3 is 19 amino acids. The CDR3 DNA is TGTGCCAGAAGCTTGGCCGACAGGGGGCGGGAATCGGGGAACACTGAAGCTTTCTTT. Translating gives CARSLADRGRESGNTEAFF.

V usage is TRBV7-3 and J usage is TRBJ2-2; the D is unclear. The germline V and J ends were trimmed by 3 bases and 5 bases, with 13 bases remaining between them. The V gene's germline CDR1 is SGHTA and CDR2 FQGTGA. This CDR3 has 15 residues. CDR3 nucleotide sequence: TGTGCCAGCAGCTTCTACACGGTGGGGACCGGGGAGCTGTTTTTT. Its translation: CASSFYTVGTGELFF. The full variable domain, completed using reference TRBV7-3 and TRBJ2-2, is GAGVSQTPSNKVTEKGKYVELRCDPISGHTALYWYRQSLGQGPEFLIYFQGTGAADDSGLPNDRFFAVRPEGSVSTLKIQRTERGDSAVYLCASSFYTVGTGELFFGEGSRLTVL.

The J gene is TRBJ1-1, the V gene TRBV29-1; D unresolved. CDR3 length: 13 residues. Germline values: CDR1 SQVTM, CDR2 ANQGSEA. Deletions cut 7 bases from V and 5 bases from J, with 17 bases between. CDR3 residues: CSAEAGMGTEAFF. Here the CDR3 DNA reads TGCAGCGCCGAGGCGGGGATGGGAACTGAAGCTTTCTTT.

This clone was detected only a few times. The chain uses TRBV9 and TRBJ1-1; 10 bases align to TRBD1. Germline V gene data show CDR1 as SGDLS and CDR2 as YYNGEE. CDR3 length: 14 residues. The V and J ends lost 6 bases and 5 bases, in that order; junction bases with no gene match: 7. DNA of the CDR3: TGTGCCAGCAACAGGGGGGACAGGGGAACTGAAGCTTTCTTT. Amino acid sequence: CASNRGDRGTEAFF.

This rearrangement joins TRBV6-1 to TRBJ1-2, with 7 bases that match TRBD1. Germline V lookup: CDR1 MNHNS, CDR2 SASEGT. This CDR3 is built from 16 residues. Trimming took 0 bases from V and 7 from J; bases not matched to a gene: 11. CDR3 protein: CASSEAIGGPEFGYTF. For the CDR3, the DNA is TGTGCCAGCAGTGAAGCTATAGGGGGCCCTGAATTTGGCTACACCTTC.

The chain employs TRBV4-3 and TRBJ2-1, with D maybe TRBD2 (6 bases). CDR1 and CDR2 (germline): LGHNA, YSLEER. Trimming removed 0 bases from V and 0 bases from J, with 12 bases in between. This CDR3 is 17 amino acids long. The CDR3: CASSQDPAGSSYNEQFF. The DNA of the CDR3 is TGCGCCAGCAGCCAAGATCCGGCGGGGAGCTCCTACAATGAGCAGTTCTTC.

This chain uses TRBV11-2 with TRBJ1-6; tentative D call: TRBD1 (6 bases). Trimming cost V 5 bases and J 7 bases, with 27 bases left between them. This CDR3 region has 19 residues. CDR1 SGHAT and CDR2 FQNNGV come from the germline V gene. The CDR3 spells CASSPSRRAQGPLNSPLHF. DNA for the CDR3: TGTGCCAGCAGCCCCTCCCGGAGGGCGCAGGGGCCCCTAAATTCACCCCTCCACTTT.

This chain joins TRBV7-8 and TRBJ1-3; 9 positions match TRBD1. Germline CDR1 reads SGHVS; CDR2 reads FQNEAQ. Trimming removed 1 base from V and 2 bases from J; junction bases left unmatched: 6. The CDR3 has 17 residues. The CDR3 here is CASSLEVRDRAGNTIYF. The CDR3 bases are TGTGCCAGCAGCTTAGAAGTGAGGGACAGGGCTGGAAACACCATATATTTT.

V is TRBV6-5 and J is TRBJ1-1; 7 nucleotides line up with TRBD1. This CDR3 region has 15 residues. J lost 5 bases, V lost 2 bases, and 8 bases had no gene match. Germline loops: CDR1 MNHEY, CDR2 SVGAGI. The CDR3 bases are TGTGCCAGCAGTTACGGTCAGGGGGGGGAAACTGAAGCTTTCTTT. It codes for CASSYGQGGETEAFF.

CDR3 nucleotides: TGTGCCAGCAGCAAGACAGGGGTTTTCTCCTATAATTCACCCCTCCACTTT. Its protein product is CASSKTGVFSYNSPLHF. J is TRBJ1-6 and V is TRBV7-2; 8 nucleotides line up with TRBD1. The CDR3 spans 17 residues. Germline CDR1 is SGHTA and CDR2 is FQGNSA. V trimming: 5 bases; J trimming: 0 bases; junction bases outside the gene matches: 6. The entire variable domain, with the rest obtained from reference TRBV7-2 and TRBJ1-6, is as follows: GAGVSQSPSNKVTEKGKDVELRCDPISGHTALYWYRQSLGQGLEFLIYFQGNSAPDKSGLPSDRFSAERTGGSVSTLTIQRTQQEDSAVYLCASSKTGVFSYNSPLHFGNGTRLTVT.

The CDR3 loop is CASSATPISTGNTIYF. The CDR3 DNA sequence: TGTGCCAGCAGCGCGACCCCGATATCGACTGGAAACACCATATATTTT. The V call is TRBV9, the J call TRBJ1-3; no firm D call. The germline V gene encodes CDR1 SGDLS and CDR2 YYNGEE. This CDR3 comprises 16 residues. With 3 bases removed from V and 2 bases from J, the gap between germline ends came to 15 bases.

The chain carries TRBV2 and TRBJ2-5; possible D gene TRBD2, 5 bases. Trimming left V 2 bases short and J 4 bases short, with 11 bases between. In germline, CDR1 is SNHLY, CDR2 FYNNEI. The CDR3 loop spans 14 amino acids. The CDR3 is CASSERTGGETQYF. The DNA of the CDR3 is TGTGCCAGCAGTGAACGCACTGGAGGAGAGACCCAGTACTTC.